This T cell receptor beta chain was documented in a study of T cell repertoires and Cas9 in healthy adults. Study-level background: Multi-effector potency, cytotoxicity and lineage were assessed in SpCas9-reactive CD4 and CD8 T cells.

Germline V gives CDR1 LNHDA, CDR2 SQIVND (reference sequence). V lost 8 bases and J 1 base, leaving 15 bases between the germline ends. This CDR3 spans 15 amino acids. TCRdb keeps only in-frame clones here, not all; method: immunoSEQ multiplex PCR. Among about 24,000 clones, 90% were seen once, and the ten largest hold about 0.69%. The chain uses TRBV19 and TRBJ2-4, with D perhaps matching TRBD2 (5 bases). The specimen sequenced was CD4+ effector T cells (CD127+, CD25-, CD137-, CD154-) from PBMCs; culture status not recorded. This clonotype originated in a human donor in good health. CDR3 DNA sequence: TGTGCCAGTTCCCTAGCCCCCAGGGCCAAAAACATTCAGTACTTC. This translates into CASSLAPRAKNIQYF.